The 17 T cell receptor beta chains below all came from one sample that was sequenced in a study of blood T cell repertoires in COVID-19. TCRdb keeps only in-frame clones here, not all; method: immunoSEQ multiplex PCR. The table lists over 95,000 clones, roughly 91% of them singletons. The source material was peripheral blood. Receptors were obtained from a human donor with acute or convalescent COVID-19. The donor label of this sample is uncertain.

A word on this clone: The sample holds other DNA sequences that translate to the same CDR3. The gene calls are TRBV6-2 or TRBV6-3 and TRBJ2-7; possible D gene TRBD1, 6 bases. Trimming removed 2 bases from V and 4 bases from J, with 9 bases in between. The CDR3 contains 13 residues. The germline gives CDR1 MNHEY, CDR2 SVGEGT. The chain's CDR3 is CASSYTGPYEQYF. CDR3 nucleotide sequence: TGTGCCAGCAGTTACACAGGGCCTTACGAGCAGTACTTC.

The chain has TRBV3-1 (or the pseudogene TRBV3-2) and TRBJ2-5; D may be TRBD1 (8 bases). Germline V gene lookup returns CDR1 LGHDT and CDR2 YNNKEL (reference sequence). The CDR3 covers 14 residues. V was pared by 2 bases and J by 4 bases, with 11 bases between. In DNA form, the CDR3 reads TGTGCCAGCAGCCAAACAGGGGGGGGAGAGACCCAGTACTTC. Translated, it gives CASSQTGGGETQYF.

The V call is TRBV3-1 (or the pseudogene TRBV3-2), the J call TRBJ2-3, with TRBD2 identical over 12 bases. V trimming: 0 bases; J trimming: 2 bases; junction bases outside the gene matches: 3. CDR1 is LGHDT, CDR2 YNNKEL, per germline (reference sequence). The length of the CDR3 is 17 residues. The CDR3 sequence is CASSQEPSGGATDTQYF. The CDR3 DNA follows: TGTGCCAGCAGCCAAGAACCTAGCGGGGGGGCCACAGATACGCAGTATTTT.

CDR3 loop: CATSRGGGQGEGTLHF. The CDR3, as DNA: TGTGCCACCAGCAGAGGAGGGGGACAGGGGGAAGGGACCCTCCACTTT. The rearrangement uses TRBV15 and TRBJ1-6; 11 nucleotides agree with TRBD1. V was clipped by 1 base and J by 14 bases; unmatched bases: 10. The CDR3 consists of 16 residues. Per the germline V gene, CDR1 is LNHNV and CDR2 is YYDKDF (reference sequence).

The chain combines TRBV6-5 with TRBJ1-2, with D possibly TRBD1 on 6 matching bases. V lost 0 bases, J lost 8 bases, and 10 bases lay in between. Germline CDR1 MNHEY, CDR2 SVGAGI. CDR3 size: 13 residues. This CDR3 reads CASSYSRGGGYTF. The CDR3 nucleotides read TGTGCCAGCAGTTACTCGCGGGGGGGCGGCTACACCTTC.

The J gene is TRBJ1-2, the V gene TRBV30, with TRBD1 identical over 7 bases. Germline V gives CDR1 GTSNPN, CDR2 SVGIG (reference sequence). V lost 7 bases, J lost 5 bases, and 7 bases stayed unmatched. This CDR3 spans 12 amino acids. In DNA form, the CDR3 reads TGTGCCTCAGGACAGGAACCTTATGGCTACACCTTC. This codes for CASGQEPYGYTF.

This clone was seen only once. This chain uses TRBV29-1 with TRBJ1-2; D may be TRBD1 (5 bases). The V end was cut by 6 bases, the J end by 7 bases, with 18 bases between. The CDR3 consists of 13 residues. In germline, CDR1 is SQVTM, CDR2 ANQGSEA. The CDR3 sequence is CSVYIGGFLGYTF. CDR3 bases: TGCAGCGTCTATATCGGGGGGTTCCTTGGCTACACCTTC. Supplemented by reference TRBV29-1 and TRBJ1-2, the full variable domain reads SAVISQKPSRDICQRGTSLTIQCQVDSQVTMMFWYRQQPGQSLTLIATANQGSEATYESGFVIDKFPISRPNLTFSTLTVSNMSPEDSSIYLCSVYIGGFLGYTFGSGTRLTVV.

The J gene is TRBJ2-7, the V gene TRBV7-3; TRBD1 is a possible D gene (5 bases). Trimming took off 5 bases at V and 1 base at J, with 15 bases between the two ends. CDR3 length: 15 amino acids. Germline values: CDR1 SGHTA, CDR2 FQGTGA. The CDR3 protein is CASSVNSGPSYEQYF. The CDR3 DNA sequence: TGTGCCAGCAGCGTAAATTCAGGGCCTTCCTACGAGCAGTACTTC.

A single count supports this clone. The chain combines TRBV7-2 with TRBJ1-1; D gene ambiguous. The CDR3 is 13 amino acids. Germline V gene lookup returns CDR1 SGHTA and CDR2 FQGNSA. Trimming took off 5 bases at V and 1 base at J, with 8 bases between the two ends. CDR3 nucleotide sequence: TGTGCCAGCAGCAGCTACAGGAACACTGAAGCTTTCTTT. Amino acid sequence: CASSSYRNTEAFF.

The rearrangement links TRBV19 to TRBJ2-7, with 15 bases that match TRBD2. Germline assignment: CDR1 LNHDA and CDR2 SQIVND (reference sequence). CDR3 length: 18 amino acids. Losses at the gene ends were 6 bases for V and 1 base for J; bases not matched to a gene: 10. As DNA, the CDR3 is TGTGCCAGTAGCGCCGCGGGACTAGCGGGAGGAAGATCCTACGAGCAGTACTTC. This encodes CASSAAGLAGGRSYEQYF.

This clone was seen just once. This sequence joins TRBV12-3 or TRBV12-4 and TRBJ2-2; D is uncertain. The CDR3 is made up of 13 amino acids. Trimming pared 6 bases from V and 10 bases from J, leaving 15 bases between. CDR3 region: CASSLRQGVELFF. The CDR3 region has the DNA TGTGCCAGCAGCCTGCGACAAGGCGTGGAGCTGTTTTTT.

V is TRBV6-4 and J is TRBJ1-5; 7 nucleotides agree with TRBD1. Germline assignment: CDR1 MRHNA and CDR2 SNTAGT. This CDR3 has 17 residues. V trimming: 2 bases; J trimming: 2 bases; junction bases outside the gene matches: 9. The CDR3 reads CASSDKTGWSGNQPQHF. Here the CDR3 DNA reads TGTGCCAGCAGTGACAAGACAGGGTGGAGTGGCAATCAGCCCCAGCATTTT.

The CDR3 sequence is CSVGPGQGNTEAFF. Written as DNA, the CDR3 is TGCAGCGTAGGACCGGGACAGGGGAACACTGAAGCTTTCTTT. The chain recombines TRBV29-1 with TRBJ1-1; TRBD1 matches 9 bases. V lost 6 bases to trimming and J lost 1 base; unmatched junction nucleotides: 6. The germline gives CDR1 SQVTM, CDR2 ANQGSEA. There are 14 residues in the CDR3.

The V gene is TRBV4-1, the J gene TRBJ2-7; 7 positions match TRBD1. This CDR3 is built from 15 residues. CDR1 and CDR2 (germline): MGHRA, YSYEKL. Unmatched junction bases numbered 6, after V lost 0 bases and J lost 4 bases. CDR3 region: CASSQDRGLWYEQYF. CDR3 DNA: TGCGCCAGCAGCCAAGACAGGGGGTTGTGGTACGAGCAGTACTTC.

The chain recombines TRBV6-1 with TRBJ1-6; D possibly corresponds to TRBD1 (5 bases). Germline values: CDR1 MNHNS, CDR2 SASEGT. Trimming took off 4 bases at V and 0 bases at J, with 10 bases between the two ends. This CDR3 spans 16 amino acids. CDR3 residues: CASSARDSSYNSPLHF. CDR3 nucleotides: TGTGCCAGCAGTGCCCGAGACAGCTCCTATAATTCACCCCTCCACTTT.

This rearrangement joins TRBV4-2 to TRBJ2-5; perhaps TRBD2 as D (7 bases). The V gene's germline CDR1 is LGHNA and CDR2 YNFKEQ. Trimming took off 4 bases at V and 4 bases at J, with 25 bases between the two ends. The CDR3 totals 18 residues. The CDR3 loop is CASSRLGVTGGMGETQYF. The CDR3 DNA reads TGTGCCAGCAGCCGGTTGGGGGTGACGGGGGGCATGGGAGAGACCCAGTACTTC.

The CDR3, as DNA: TGTGCCACCTCAAGGGGGCAGGGAGTTCGTTCACCCCTCCACTTT. It is translated as CATSRGQGVRSPLHF. This chain connects TRBV4-2 to TRBJ1-6; 7 positions agree with TRBD1. This CDR3 is built from 15 residues. Germline CDR1 reads LGHNA; CDR2 reads YNFKEQ. V lost 10 bases to trimming and J lost 9 bases; unmatched junction nucleotides: 15.